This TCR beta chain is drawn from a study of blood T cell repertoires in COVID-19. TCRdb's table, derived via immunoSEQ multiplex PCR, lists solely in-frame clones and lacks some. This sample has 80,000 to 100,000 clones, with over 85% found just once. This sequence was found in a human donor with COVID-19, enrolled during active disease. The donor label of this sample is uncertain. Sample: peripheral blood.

CDR3 sequence: CASSLVGGNEKLFF. The DNA of the CDR3 is TGTGCCAGCAGCTTAGTAGGGGGTAATGAAAAACTGTTTTTT. The rearrangement uses TRBV7-9 and TRBJ1-4, with D tentatively TRBD1 (6 bases). V was cut by 1 base and J by 4 bases, with 7 bases left in between. Germline CDR1 and CDR2: SEHNR and FQNEAQ (reference sequence). This CDR3 region has 14 residues.